The 21 T cell receptor beta chains below come from one sample, sequenced in a study of persistence of HIV-infected CD4 T cells. The stimulus was an HIV-1 Gag 15-mer peptide pool, 0.8 to 1 ug/peptide/mL. CD40L/CD69 double-negative CD45RO-high memory CD4+ T cells were collected. These TCRs are of unknown antigen specificity. The immunoSEQ assay was version 4, run in survey mode. TCRdb keeps only in-frame clones here, not all; method: immunoSEQ multiplex PCR. There are about 36,000 clones in the sample; around four fifths occur only once, and 0.9% to 1% lies in the top ten. This specimen consisted of cultured CD4+ T cells from PBMCs, obtained from a patient who received antiretroviral therapy. The receptors originated from an adult with HIV. The donor label of this sample is uncertain.

The chain recombines TRBV5-1 with TRBJ2-2; maybe TRBD1 (7 bases). CDR3 length: 14 residues. V shed 9 bases and J shed 6 bases, with 18 bases lying between them. The germline V gene has CDR1 SGHRS and CDR2 YFSETQ. Here the CDR3 DNA reads TGCGCCACCCGGGTGGAGGGGGCGTCCGGGGAGCTGTTTTTT. Its protein product is CATRVEGASGELFF.

J is TRBJ2-1 and V is TRBV7-3; possibly TRBD2 for D (6 bases). This CDR3 spans 14 amino acids. V lost 4 bases and J 5 bases, leaving 12 bases between the germline ends. Germline CDR1 is SGHTA and CDR2 is FQGTGA. CDR3 sequence: CASSSAGRNNEQFF. As DNA, the CDR3 is TGTGCCAGCAGCTCAGCGGGCCGGAACAATGAGCAGTTCTTC.

In nucleotides, the CDR3 is TGTGCTAGTGGACACTGGAATCAGGGGTCCTATGGCTACACCTTC. Encoded protein: CASGHWNQGSYGYTF. The V and J genes are TRBV12-5 and TRBJ1-2; the D gene is possibly TRBD1 (6 bases). Trimming stripped 6 bases from V and 4 bases from J, with 18 bases between. Germline V gene data show CDR1 as LGHNT and CDR2 as FRNRAP. The CDR3 has 15 residues. Full variable domain (remainder filled in from reference TRBV12-5 and TRBJ1-2): DARVTQTPRHKVTEMGQEVTMRCQPILGHNTVFWYRQTMMQGLELLAYFRNRAPLDDSGMPKDRFSAEMPDATLATLKIQPSEPRDSAVYFCASGHWNQGSYGYTFGSGTRLTVV.

This chain links TRBV7-2 with TRBJ1-2; D gene uncertain. Germline V gene lookup returns CDR1 SGHTA and CDR2 FQGNSA. The CDR3 extends over 14 amino acids. The V end lost 3 bases, the J end lost 3 bases, and 11 bases lay between the germline ends. CDR3 DNA sequence: TGTGCCAGCAGCTTGCCGGGTGCACACTATGGCTACACCTTC. It specifies CASSLPGAHYGYTF.

Comments on this clone: At one end, the junction sequence differs from germline, possibly due to a read error. The genes are TRBV19 and TRBJ1-6, with D uncertain. The CDR3 length is 13 residues. Germline values: CDR1 LNHDA, CDR2 SQIVND (reference sequence). CDR3 region: CASSVDGFLPLHF. DNA of the CDR3: TGTGCCAGTAGTGTAGACGGGTTTCTACCCCTCCACTTT.

The chain joins TRBV5-1 to TRBJ2-5; TRBD2 matches at 8 bases. The CDR3 covers 17 residues. V was pared by 0 bases and J by 1 base, with 8 bases of the junction left unmatched. CDR1 and CDR2 from the germline V gene are SGHRS and YFSETQ. The CDR3, as DNA: TGCGCCAGCAGCTTGGGATTGCGGGGGGACACCCAAGAGACCCAGTACTTC. It encodes CASSLGLRGDTQETQYF.

The V call is TRBV10-3, the J call TRBJ1-1; 8 bases map to TRBD1. The CDR3 has 14 amino acids. CDR1 is ENHRY and CDR2 is SYGVKD in the germline V gene. V was clipped by 7 bases and J by 3 bases; unmatched bases: 7. In nucleotides, the CDR3 is TGTGCCATCACTCAGACAGGGGAACACACTGAAGCTTTCTTT. Protein sequence: CAITQTGEHTEAFF.

The chain combines TRBV20-1 with TRBJ1-2; tentatively, D is TRBD1 (6 bases). V gave up 3 bases and J gave up 5 bases, with 16 bases separating them. Per germline, CDR1 DFQATT and CDR2 SNEGSKA (reference sequence). The CDR3 is 14 amino acids. CDR3 DNA: TGCAGTGCTAGTTCGGAGGGGGAGTATTATGGCTACACCTTC. Amino acids: CSASSEGEYYGYTF.

This clone has a single count. The chain joins TRBV12-5 to TRBJ1-1, with D possibly TRBD1 on 5 matching bases. The CDR3 runs to 15 residues. V shed 5 bases and J shed 4 bases, with 17 bases lying between them. Germline V lookup: CDR1 LGHNT, CDR2 FRNRAP. This CDR3 is CASGTLTTGGTEAFF. The CDR3 DNA is TGTGCTAGTGGTACCCTGACGACGGGGGGCACTGAAGCTTTCTTT.

V is TRBV7-6 and J is TRBJ2-1; 11 bases match TRBD1. The CDR3 has 15 amino acids. The J segment lost 9 bases and the V segment lost 4 bases, leaving 8 bases of the junction unmatched. The germline CDR1 and CDR2 sequences are SGHVS and FNYEAQ. DNA for the CDR3: TGTGCCAGCAGCTCCGGACAGGGGGCTCGGAGTGAGCAGTTCTTC. It codes for CASSSGQGARSEQFF.

V is TRBV20-1 and J is TRBJ1-2; possibly TRBD1 for D (5 bases). Germline V CDR1 and CDR2: DFQATT, SNEGSKA (reference sequence). This CDR3 has 11 residues. With 6 bases removed from V and 8 bases from J, the gap between germline ends came to 13 bases. DNA of the CDR3: TGCAGTGCCTGGGACGCCGGCGGCTACACCTTC. Translated: CSAWDAGGYTF.

Points on this clone: At the DNA level, this CDR3 is encoded by other sequences in the same sample as well. The chain uses TRBV2 and TRBJ2-1; possible D gene TRBD1, 5 bases. Germline V gene sequence: CDR1 SNHLY, CDR2 FYNNEI. The CDR3 has 13 residues. V was trimmed by 2 bases and J by 6 bases, leaving 8 bases between them. The CDR3, as DNA: TGTGCCAGCAGTGAACAGGGATTCAATGAGCAGTTCTTC. Its protein is CASSEQGFNEQFF.

The chain carries TRBV5-1 and TRBJ2-3, with 7 nucleotides matching TRBD1. The CDR3 has 15 amino acids. Looked up from germline, CDR1 is SGHRS and CDR2 is YFSETQ. J gave up 8 bases and V 4 bases, and 13 bases lay outside the gene matches. The CDR3 protein is CASSPGQEKVSTQYF. CDR3 DNA: TGCGCCAGCAGCCCTGGACAGGAGAAAGTTAGTACGCAGTATTTT.

This chain uses TRBV7-2 with TRBJ1-1; D is unclear. CDR1 SGHTA and CDR2 FQGNSA come from the germline V gene. V was trimmed by 1 base and J by 1 base, leaving 7 bases between them. CDR3 length: 14 residues. CDR3 in amino acids: CASSLGQRNTEAFF. DNA for the CDR3: TGTGCCAGCAGCTTAGGGCAGAGGAACACTGAAGCTTTCTTT.

The chain joins TRBV15 to TRBJ1-2, with 9 bases aligning to TRBD1. The ends lost 8 bases at V and 7 bases at J; junction bases unmatched: 2. CDR1 is LNHNV and CDR2 is YYDKDF in the germline V gene (reference sequence). The CDR3 is made up of 11 amino acids. CDR3 residues: CATDRGFGYTF. The CDR3 nucleotides read TGTGCCACCGACAGGGGGTTTGGCTACACCTTC.

The chain uses TRBV20-1 and TRBJ2-3; D remains unclear. This CDR3 comprises 11 residues. Looked up from germline, CDR1 is DFQATT and CDR2 is SNEGSKA (reference sequence). Deletions cut 5 bases from V and 0 bases from J, with 3 bases between. The CDR3 region has the DNA TGCAGTGCTTTTAGCACAGATACGCAGTATTTT. Translation: CSAFSTDTQYF.

This chain joins TRBV7-3 and TRBJ1-2; D is unclear. Germline lookup yields CDR1 SGHTA and CDR2 FQGTGA. CDR3 size: 14 residues. Trimming pared 0 bases from V and 1 base from J, leaving 6 bases between. DNA for the CDR3: TGTGCCAGCAGCTTAACGGCGGATAACTATGGCTACACCTTC. Its translation: CASSLTADNYGYTF.

The chain is built from TRBV5-1 and TRBJ1-5; D uncertain. The V end was cut by 0 bases, the J end by 10 bases, with 11 bases between. CDR1 and CDR2 (germline): SGHRS, YFSETQ. The CDR3 sequence is 13 residues long. CDR3 nucleotides: TGCGCCAGCAGCTTGGCCCAAGGGAGCCCCCAGCATTTT. Its translation is CASSLAQGSPQHF.

CDR3 DNA: TGTGCCAGCAGCACGACGATGAACACTGAAGCTTTCTTT. It is translated as CASSTTMNTEAFF. The genes are TRBV7-9 and TRBJ1-1; no firm D call. Trimming took 5 bases from V and 0 from J, leaving 7 bases between them. CDR1 is SEHNR, CDR2 FQNEAQ, per germline (reference sequence). The CDR3 is 13 amino acids.

This sequence joins TRBV6-5 and TRBJ1-1; D is undetermined. The CDR3 has 13 residues. V lost 7 bases to trimming and J lost 0 bases, with 9 bases between them. In germline, CDR1 is MNHEY, CDR2 SVGAGI. CDR3 coding DNA: TGTGCCAGCACCCGAGCCCTGAACACTGAAGCTTTCTTT. This gives the protein CASTRALNTEAFF.

This clone was recorded once. The same CDR3 is also encoded by other DNA sequences in this sample. The V call is TRBV19, the J call TRBJ1-1; possibly TRBD1 for D (5 bases). V was pared by 4 bases and J by 1 base, with 7 bases between. Germline V gene lookup returns CDR1 LNHDA and CDR2 SQIVND (reference sequence). The CDR3 sequence is 13 residues long. CDR3 protein: CASSRDGNTEAFF. As DNA, the CDR3 is TGTGCCAGTAGTAGGGACGGGAACACTGAAGCTTTCTTT.